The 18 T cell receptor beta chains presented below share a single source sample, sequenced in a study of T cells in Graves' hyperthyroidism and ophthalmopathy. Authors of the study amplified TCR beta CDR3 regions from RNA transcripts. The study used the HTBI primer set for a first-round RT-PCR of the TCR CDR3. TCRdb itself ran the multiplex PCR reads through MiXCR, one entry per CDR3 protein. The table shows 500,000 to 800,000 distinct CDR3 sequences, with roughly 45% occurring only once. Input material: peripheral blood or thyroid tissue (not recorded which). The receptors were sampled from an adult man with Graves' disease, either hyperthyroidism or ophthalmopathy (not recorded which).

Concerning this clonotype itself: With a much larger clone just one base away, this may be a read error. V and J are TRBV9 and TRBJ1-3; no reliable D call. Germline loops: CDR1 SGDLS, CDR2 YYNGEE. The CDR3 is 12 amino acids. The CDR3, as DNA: TGTACCAGCAGCGTAAGAGGAAACACCATATATTTT. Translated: CTSSVRGNTIYF.

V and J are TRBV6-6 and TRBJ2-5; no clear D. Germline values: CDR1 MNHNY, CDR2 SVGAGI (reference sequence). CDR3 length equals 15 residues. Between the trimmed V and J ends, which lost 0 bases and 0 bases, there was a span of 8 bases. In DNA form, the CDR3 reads TGTGCCAGCAGTTACTCGACTGTGTACCAAGAGACCCAGTACTTC. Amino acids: CASSYSTVYQETQYF.

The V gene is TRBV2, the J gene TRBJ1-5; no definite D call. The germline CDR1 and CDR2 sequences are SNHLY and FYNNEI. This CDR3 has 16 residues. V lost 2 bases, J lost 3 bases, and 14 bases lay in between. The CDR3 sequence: CASSEPPNSNNQPQHF. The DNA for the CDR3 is TGTGCCAGCAGTGAACCCCCGAACAGCAACAATCAGCCCCAGCATTTT.

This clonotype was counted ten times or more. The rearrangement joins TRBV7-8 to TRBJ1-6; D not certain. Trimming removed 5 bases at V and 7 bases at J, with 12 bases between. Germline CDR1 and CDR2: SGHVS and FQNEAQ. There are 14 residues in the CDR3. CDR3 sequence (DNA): TGTGCCAGCAGCCCTGGACCTGGGAATTCACCCCTCCACTTT. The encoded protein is CASSPGPGNSPLHF.

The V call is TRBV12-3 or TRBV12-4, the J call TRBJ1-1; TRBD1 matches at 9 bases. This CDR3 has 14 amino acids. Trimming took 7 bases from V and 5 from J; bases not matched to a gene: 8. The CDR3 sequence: CASTSQGAGTEAFF. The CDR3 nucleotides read TGTGCCAGCACCTCACAGGGGGCAGGAACTGAAGCTTTCTTT.

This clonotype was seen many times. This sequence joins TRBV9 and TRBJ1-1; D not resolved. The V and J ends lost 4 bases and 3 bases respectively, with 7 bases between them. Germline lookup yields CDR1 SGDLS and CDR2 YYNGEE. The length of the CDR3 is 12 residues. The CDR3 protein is CASSSGYTEAFF. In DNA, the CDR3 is TGTGCCAGCAGCTCGGGTTACACTGAAGCTTTCTTT.

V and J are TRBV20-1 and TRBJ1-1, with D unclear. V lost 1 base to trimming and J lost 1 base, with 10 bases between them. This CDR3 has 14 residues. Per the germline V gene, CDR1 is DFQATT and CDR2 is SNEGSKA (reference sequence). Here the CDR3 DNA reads TGCAGTGCTAGAGGTGAGGGAGGGAACACTGAAGCTTTCTTT. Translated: CSARGEGGNTEAFF.

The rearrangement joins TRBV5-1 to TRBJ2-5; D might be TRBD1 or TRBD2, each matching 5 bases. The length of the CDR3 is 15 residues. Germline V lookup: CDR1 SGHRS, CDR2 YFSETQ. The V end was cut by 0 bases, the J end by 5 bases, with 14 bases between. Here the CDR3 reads CASSLVGGIRETQYF. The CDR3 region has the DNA TGCGCCAGCAGCTTGGTTGGGGGAATTAGGGAGACCCAGTACTTC.

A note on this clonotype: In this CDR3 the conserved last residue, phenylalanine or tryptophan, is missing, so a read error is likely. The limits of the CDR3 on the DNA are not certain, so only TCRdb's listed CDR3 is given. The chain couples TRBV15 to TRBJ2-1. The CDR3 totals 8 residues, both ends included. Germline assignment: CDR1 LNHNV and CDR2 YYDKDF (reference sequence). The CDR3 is CATSRGRN.

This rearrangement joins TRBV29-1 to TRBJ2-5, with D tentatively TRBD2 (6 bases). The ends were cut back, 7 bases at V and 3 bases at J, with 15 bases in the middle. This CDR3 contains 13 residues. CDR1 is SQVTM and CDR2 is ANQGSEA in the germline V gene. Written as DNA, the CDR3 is TGCAGCGGCCGACCGGGGGAGGAAGAGACCCAGTACTTC. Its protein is CSGRPGEEETQYF.

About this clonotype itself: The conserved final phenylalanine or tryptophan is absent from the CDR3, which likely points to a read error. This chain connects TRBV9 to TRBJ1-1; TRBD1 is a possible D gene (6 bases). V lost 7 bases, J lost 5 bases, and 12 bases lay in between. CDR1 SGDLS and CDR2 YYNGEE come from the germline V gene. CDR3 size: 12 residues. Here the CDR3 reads CASGRGGTEAFL. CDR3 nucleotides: TGTGCCAGCGGCAGGGGTGGGACTGAAGCTTTCCTT.

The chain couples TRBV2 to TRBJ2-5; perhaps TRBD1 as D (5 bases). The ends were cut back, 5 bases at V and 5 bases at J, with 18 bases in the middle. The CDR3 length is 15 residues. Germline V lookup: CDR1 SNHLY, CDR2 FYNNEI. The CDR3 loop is CASSLNSGIRETQYF. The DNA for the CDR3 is TGTGCCAGCAGTTTAAACTCAGGGATAAGGGAGACCCAGTACTTC.

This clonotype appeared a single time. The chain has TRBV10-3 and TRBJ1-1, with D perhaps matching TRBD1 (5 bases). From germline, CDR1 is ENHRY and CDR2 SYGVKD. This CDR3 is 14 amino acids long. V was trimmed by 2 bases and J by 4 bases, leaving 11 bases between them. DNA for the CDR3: TGTGCCATCAGTGAGGGGGCGGAGGGCACTGAAGCTTTCTTT. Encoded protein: CAISEGAEGTEAFF.

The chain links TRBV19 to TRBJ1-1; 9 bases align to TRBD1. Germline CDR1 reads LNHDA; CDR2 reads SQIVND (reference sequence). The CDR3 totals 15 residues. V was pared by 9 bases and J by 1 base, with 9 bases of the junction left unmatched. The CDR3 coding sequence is TGTGCCAGCCGATTATGGACAGGGGAGAACACTGAAGCTTTCTTT. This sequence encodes CASRLWTGENTEAFF.

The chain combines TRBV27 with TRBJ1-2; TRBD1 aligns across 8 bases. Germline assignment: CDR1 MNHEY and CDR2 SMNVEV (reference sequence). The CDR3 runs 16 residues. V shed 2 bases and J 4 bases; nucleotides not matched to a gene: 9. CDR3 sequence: CASSLPGTGISYGYTF. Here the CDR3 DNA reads TGTGCCAGCAGTTTACCCGGGACAGGCATAAGCTATGGCTACACCTTC.

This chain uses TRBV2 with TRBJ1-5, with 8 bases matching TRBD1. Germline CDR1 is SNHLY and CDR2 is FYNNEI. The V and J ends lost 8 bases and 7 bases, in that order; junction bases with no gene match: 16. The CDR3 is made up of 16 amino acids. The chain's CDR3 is CASSPGPSGGGQPQHF. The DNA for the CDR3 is TGTGCCAGCTCACCGGGCCCTTCAGGGGGCGGACAGCCCCAGCATTTT.

CDR3 residues: CASSTQAAYEQYF. The CDR3 coding sequence is TGTGCCAGTAGTACCCAAGCGGCCTACGAGCAGTACTTC. The gene calls are TRBV19 and TRBJ2-7; maybe TRBD2 (5 bases). This CDR3 has 13 amino acids. The V end was cut by 4 bases, the J end by 2 bases, with 9 bases between. Germline V gives CDR1 LNHDA, CDR2 SQIVND (reference sequence).

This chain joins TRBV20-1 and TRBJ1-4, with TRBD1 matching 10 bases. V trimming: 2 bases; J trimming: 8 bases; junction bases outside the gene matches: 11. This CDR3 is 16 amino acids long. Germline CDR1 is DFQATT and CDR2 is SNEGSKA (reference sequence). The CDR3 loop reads CSARRSRDRGREKLFF. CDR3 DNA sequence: TGCAGTGCTAGAAGAAGCCGGGACAGGGGTAGGGAAAAACTGTTTTTT.